This paragraph covers one TCR beta chain sequence. As yet, its antigen is unknown. The PCR employed 60 Vbeta primers together with 13 Jbeta primers. Clones were sequenced by immunoSEQ multiplex PCR, and TCRdb holds only the in-frame ones, with some missing. The sample shows more than 45,000 clones, and 9.5% to 15% sits with its ten largest clones. Among the donors, all were healthy bone marrow donors. The sample belongs to a study of cytomegalovirus exposure and HLA in healthy donors. Turning to the study itself: Inside one of the first data releases sat 75 million to 100 million unique TCRs taken from HLA-typed donors. Across 350 to 400 genotyped donors, roughly 85% landed in the Caucasian-associated ancestry cluster. General observations from the study: Across donors, presence/absence analyses took sequencing depth to be roughly uniform.

This CDR3 has 15 residues. V lost 4 bases to trimming and J lost 4 bases, with 19 bases between them. From germline, CDR1 is GTSNPN and CDR2 SVGIG (reference sequence). The chain recombines TRBV30 with TRBJ1-1; D remains ambiguous. The receptor was isolated from a woman younger than 45 in good health and CMV-seropositive. Specimen: PBMCs. DNA of the CDR3: TGTGCCTGGACAAGAATCACAACAGTCATCACTGAAGCTTTCTTT. Its translation is CAWTRITTVITEAFF.